The rows below give T cell receptor beta chains drawn from one sample of a study of cytomegalovirus exposure and HLA in healthy donors. Using immunoSEQ multiplex PCR, the repertoire was profiled, and TCRdb retains in-frame clones only, with some absent. The data show 150,000 to 200,000 clones, roughly 77% seen once. The specimen sequenced was PBMCs. Source of these receptors: a woman aged 25-40 years in good health and CMV-seronegative. The CDR3 runs from the conserved cysteine through the conserved F or W. D genes are given only for firm matches. A row's size may be missing; if present it is once, few, many or a size class.

>TRBJ2-3|once|TRBV10-3|TRBD2
TGTGCCATCAGCATAGGGGAGACTAGCGGGACAGATACGCAGTATTTT
CAISIGETSGTDTQYF
>TRBJ2-7|.|TRBV7-3|.
TGTGCCAGCAGCTTATCCCGGGACATCTACTACGAGCAGTACTTC
CASSLSRDIYYEQYF
>TRBJ1-6|.|TRBV6-1|.
TGTGCCAGCAGTGAAAAGCCTAGTTCACCCCTCCACTTT
CASSEKPSSPLHF
>TRBJ1-1|.|TRBV9|.
TGTGCCAGCAGCGTAGCTCCGGGGGGGAGCGGTGAAGCTTTCTTT
CASSVAPGGSGEAFF
>TRBJ2-1|.|TRBV9|.
TGTGCCAGCAGCCCCGGGAAGCGGGTAGCAAATGAGCAGTTCTTC
CASSPGKRVANEQFF
>TRBJ1-1|.|TRBV4-2|.
TGTGCCAGCAGCCAAGAGGCGGTGAACACTGAAGCTTTCTTT
CASSQEAVNTEAFF
>TRBJ2-3|few|TRBV5-1|.
TGCGCCAGCAAACTAAGCGGTAGCACAGATACGCAGTATTTT
CASKLSGSTDTQYF
>TRBJ1-4|once|TRBV7-2|.
TGTGCCAGCAGCTTAGGAGCGTATGAAAAACTGTTTTTT
CASSLGAYEKLFF
>TRBJ2-5|.|TRBV5-1|TRBD1
TGCGCCAGCTCATCCGGGACAGGGAGAGAGACCCAGTACTTC
CASSSGTGRETQYF
>TRBJ2-2|.|TRBV7-6|TRBD2
TGTGCCAGCAGCCCCTTTGGCGGGGGGGCCCCCGGGGAGCTGTTTTTT
CASSPFGGGAPGELFF
>TRBJ1-1|.|TRBV19|TRBD1
TGTGCCAGTACCCAATCCAGGCCCAAACCGGGACAGGGGGTGAGTACTGAAGCTTTCTTT
CASTQSRPKPGQGVSTEAFF
>TRBJ2-7|.|TRBV6-5|TRBD1
TGTGCCAGCAGTTCCCGGCAGGGGGCTTACGAGCAGTACTTC
CASSSRQGAYEQYF
>TRBJ1-1|.|TRBV10-3|.
TGTGCCATCAAAGAACACATGAACACTGAAGCTTTCTTT
CAIKEHMNTEAFF
>TRBJ2-3|.|TRBV6-5|TRBD2
TGTGCCAGCAGCGATCCTAGCGGGGGGGTAGATACGCAGTATTTT
CASSDPSGGVDTQYF
>TRBJ1-2|.|TRBV11-1|.
TGTGCCAGCAGCTCCAGGGGATATGGCTACACCTTC
CASSSRGYGYTF
>TRBJ2-3|.|TRBV4-2|TRBD2
TGTGCCAGCAGCCAAGGACTAGCGGGGGGGCGCACAGATACGCAGTATTTT
CASSQGLAGGRTDTQYF
>TRBJ2-2|.|TRBV4-2|TRBD1
TGTGCCAGCAGCCACGGACAGGGGTCCCCCTCTTCGAACACCGGGGAGCTGTTTTTT
CASSHGQGSPSSNTGELFF
>TRBJ1-5|.|TRBV5-1|TRBD1
TGCGCCAGCAGCTTGGGGACAGGAGCCGTGGATCAGCCCCAGCATTTT
CASSLGTGAVDQPQHF
>TRBJ1-1|.|TRBV19|.
TGTGCCAGTACTAGTACTCCCCAGGGCATCGCTGAAGCTTTCTTT
CASTSTPQGIAEAFF
>TRBJ2-7|.|TRBV5-1|.
TGCGCCAGCGCCGGGGGATTAAGCTCCTACGAGCAGTACTTC
CASAGGLSSYEQYF
>TRBJ1-1|.|TRBV9|TRBD1
TGTGCCAGCAGCGTAGCTATACAGGGGGAGGCTGAAGCTTTCTTT
CASSVAIQGEAEAFF
>TRBJ2-2|.|TRBV7-8|.
TGTGCCAGCAGCTTAGTCTACTGGGGAGACACCGGGGAGCTGTTTTTT
CASSLVYWGDTGELFF
>TRBJ2-7|.|TRBV6-5|.
TGTGCCAGCAGTCCAGGGGACGGCACCTACGAGCAGTACTTC
CASSPGDGTYEQYF
>TRBJ2-1|.|TRBV18|.
TGTGCCAGCTCACTCGGACAGCCCCAGTTCTTC
CASSLGQPQFF
>TRBJ2-3|.|TRBV20-1|.
TGCAGTGCTACTAGCACAGATACGCAGTATTTT
CSATSTDTQYF
>TRBJ2-6|.|TRBV5-4|.
TGTGCCAGCAGCTTGGAGCTTCAGGGAGGCTCTGGGGCCAACGTCCTGACTTTC
CASSLELQGGSGANVLTF
>TRBJ2-5|.|TRBV29-1|TRBD2
TGCAGCGTTGAAGACTGGAGGGCCCGGGAGGGAAGAGAGACCCAGTACTTC
CSVEDWRAREGRETQYF
>TRBJ1-1|few|TRBV19|TRBD1
TGTGCCAGTAGTAGTTTCTTACAGGGGTTAAAGACGAACACTGAAGCTTTCTTT
CASSSFLQGLKTNTEAFF
>TRBJ1-3|.|TRBV18|.
TGTGCCAGCTCACCACTATTTCTCCCCCAGGGAAGAAACACCATATATTTT
CASSPLFLPQGRNTIYF
>TRBJ2-7|.|TRBV25-1|.
TGTGCCAGCAGTGACGCCCGCGCGCAGGGGTTCTACGAGCAGTACTTC
CASSDARAQGFYEQYF
>TRBJ2-1|.|TRBV15|.
TGTGCCACCAGTAACGTCAGGGCTGAGCAGTTCTTC
CATSNVRAEQFF
>TRBJ1-1|.|TRBV18|.
TGTGCCAGCTCACCACGGCGGGAGACGGAAGCTTTCTTT
CASSPRRETEAFF
>TRBJ1-1|.|TRBV21-1|.
TGTGCCAGCGTCTCCCCGGGAGTTACTGAAGCTTTCTTT
CASVSPGVTEAFF
>TRBJ2-3|.|TRBV30|.
TGTGCCTGTCGGGGGTACACAGATACGCAGTATTTT
CACRGYTDTQYF
>TRBJ1-3|.|TRBV7-9|.
TGTGCCAGCAGCCCACAGCCTTCTGGAAACACCATATATTTT
CASSPQPSGNTIYF
>TRBJ1-1|.|TRBV10-3|.
TGTGCCATCAGTGAGTCGGCAGGCACTGAAGCTTTCTTT
CAISESAGTEAFF
>TRBJ1-4|few|TRBV6-6|.
TGTGCCAGCAGTCTCAAGGGGGGGAACGAAAAACTGTTTTTT
CASSLKGGNEKLFF
>TRBJ1-1|once|TRBV6-6|TRBD1
TGTGCCAGCAGTTACCCGGGACAGGGAGGGAACACTGAAGCTTTCTTT
CASSYPGQGGNTEAFF
>TRBJ2-5|.|TRBV27|.
TGTGCCAGCAGTTTTTACCCGGTGGTGGAGACCCAGTACTTC
CASSFYPVVETQYF
>TRBJ1-2|.|TRBV6-5|.
TGTGCCAGCAGTTACCTGACAGGATCGGGCTACACCTTC
CASSYLTGSGYTF